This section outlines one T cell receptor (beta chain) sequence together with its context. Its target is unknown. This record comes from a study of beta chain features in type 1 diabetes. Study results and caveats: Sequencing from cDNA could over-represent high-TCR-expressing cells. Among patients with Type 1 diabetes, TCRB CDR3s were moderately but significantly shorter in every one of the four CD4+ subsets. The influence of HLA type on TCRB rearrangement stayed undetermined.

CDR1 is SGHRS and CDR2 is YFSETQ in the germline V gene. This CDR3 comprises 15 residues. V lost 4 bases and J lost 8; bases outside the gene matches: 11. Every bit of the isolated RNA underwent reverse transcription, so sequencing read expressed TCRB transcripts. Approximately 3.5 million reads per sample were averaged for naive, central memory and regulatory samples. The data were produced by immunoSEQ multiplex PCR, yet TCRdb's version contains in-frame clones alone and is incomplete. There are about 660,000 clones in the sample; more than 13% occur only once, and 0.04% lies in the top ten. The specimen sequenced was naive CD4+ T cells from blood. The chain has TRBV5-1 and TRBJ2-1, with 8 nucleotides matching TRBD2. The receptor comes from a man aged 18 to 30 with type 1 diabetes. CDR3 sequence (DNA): TGCGCCAGCAGCCCGAATCCGGGAGGGAGCCATGAGCAGTTCTTC. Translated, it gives CASSPNPGGSHEQFF.